The 26 T cell receptor beta chains below come from one sample, sequenced in a study of blood T cell repertoires in COVID-19. The table came from immunoSEQ multiplex PCR; TCRdb's copy has only in-frame clones and leaves some out. Of roughly 99,000 clones in the sample, more than 70% are singletons; the top ten hold more than 4.5%. The sequenced sample consisted of peripheral blood. The source of these receptors is a man in his forties with active or convalescent COVID-19.

The chain couples TRBV27 to TRBJ2-1; TRBD1 matches 7 bases. The CDR3 consists of 14 residues. V was pared by 6 bases and J by 3 bases, with 5 bases of the junction left unmatched. Germline V lookup: CDR1 MNHEY, CDR2 SMNVEV (reference sequence). The CDR3 DNA reads as TGTGCCAGCAGGTATAGGGGGCTCTACAATGAGCAGTTCTTC. Protein: CASRYRGLYNEQFF.

The chain links TRBV5-5 to TRBJ2-2, with D maybe TRBD1 (6 bases). Trimming left V 4 bases short and J 6 bases short, with 16 bases between. The germline V gene has CDR1 SGHKS and CDR2 YYEKEE (reference sequence). CDR3 length equals 15 residues. The CDR3 region has the DNA TGTGCCAGCAGCCAATCCGACAGGTCGGCCGGGGAGCTGTTTTTT. Encoded protein: CASSQSDRSAGELFF.

The chain has TRBV18 and TRBJ1-5; the D gene is possibly TRBD1 (6 bases). The CDR3 has 14 amino acids. Trimming pared 3 bases from V and 7 bases from J, leaving 13 bases between. The germline V gene has CDR1 KGHSH and CDR2 LQKENI. This CDR3 is CASSPDAQGQPQHF. The DNA of the CDR3 is TGTGCCAGCTCACCCGACGCACAGGGCCAGCCCCAGCATTTT.

This chain links TRBV30 with TRBJ1-6, with D possibly TRBD1 on 5 matching bases. The length of the CDR3 is 14 residues. Germline-derived CDR1 and CDR2 are GTSNPN and SVGIG (reference sequence). The V gene lost 2 bases and the J gene lost 10 bases, with 15 bases spanning the gap. The CDR3 loop reads CAWSPGHEGSPLHF. The CDR3 DNA follows: TGTGCCTGGAGTCCAGGACACGAAGGCTCACCCCTCCACTTT.

V usage is TRBV27 and J usage is TRBJ2-1; possibly TRBD2 for D (5 bases). The V end was cut by 1 base, the J end by 10 bases, with 8 bases between. Germline loops: CDR1 MNHEY, CDR2 SMNVEV (reference sequence). This CDR3 has 12 amino acids. The CDR3 loop reads CASSLWSGEQFF. DNA for the CDR3: TGTGCCAGCAGTTTATGGTCGGGGGAGCAGTTCTTC.

The chain has TRBV7-2 and TRBJ2-5; 7 bases are shared with TRBD2. The CDR3 contains 14 residues. V shed 3 bases and J 5 bases; nucleotides not matched to a gene: 6. The V gene's germline CDR1 is SGHTA and CDR2 FQGNSA. The CDR3, as DNA: TGTGCCAGCAGCTTCTCCGGGGGGAAGGAGACCCAGTACTTC. Its translation: CASSFSGGKETQYF.

The chain links TRBV5-1 to TRBJ2-3; 11 bases align to TRBD1. CDR3 length: 16 amino acids. V gave up 5 bases and J gave up 1 base; unmatched junction bases: 6. From germline, CDR1 is SGHRS and CDR2 YFSETQ. The CDR3 here is CASRESGQGGTDTQYF. The CDR3 region has the DNA TGCGCCAGCAGGGAATCGGGACAGGGGGGCACAGATACGCAGTATTTT.

The gene calls are TRBV7-3 and TRBJ2-1; D remains unclear. The V gene's germline CDR1 is SGHTA and CDR2 FQGTGA. Trimming left V 1 base short and J 0 bases short, with 7 bases between. This CDR3 is built from 15 residues. CDR3 in amino acids: CASSLSPSSYNEQFF. The CDR3 DNA follows: TGTGCCAGCAGCTTAAGTCCGAGCTCCTACAATGAGCAGTTCTTC.

The V and J genes are TRBV24-1 and TRBJ2-7, with TRBD2 identical over 9 bases. Germline V lookup: CDR1 KGHDR, CDR2 SFDVKD. The trim removed 5 bases at V and 4 bases at J, leaving 11 bases unmatched. The CDR3 covers 16 residues. Here the CDR3 DNA reads TGTGCCACCAGTGCAGCGGGAGGTGATTTAGGGTACGAGCAGTACTTC. It encodes CATSAAGGDLGYEQYF.

The V gene is TRBV28, the J gene TRBJ1-5, with no clear D. V was cut by 9 bases and J by 6 bases, with 12 bases left in between. Germline lookup yields CDR1 MDHEN and CDR2 SYDVKM. The CDR3 sequence is 12 residues long. Written as DNA, the CDR3 is TGTGCCAGTCGGAGTTCGGCTCAGCCCCAGCATTTT. It encodes CASRSSAQPQHF.

The V and J genes are TRBV4-3 and TRBJ1-6, with D perhaps matching TRBD1 (6 bases). CDR3 length: 15 amino acids. Trimming shortened V by 0 bases and J by 7 bases, and 10 bases separated the two germline ends. Germline loops: CDR1 LGHNA, CDR2 YSLEER. The CDR3 is CASSQDRGHNSPLHF. The CDR3 DNA follows: TGCGCCAGCAGCCAAGACAGGGGTCACAATTCACCCCTCCACTTT.

This clone came up once. The V gene is TRBV6-1, the J gene TRBJ2-5, with 15 bases matching TRBD2. V lost 3 bases, J lost 5 bases, and 10 bases stayed unmatched. This CDR3 comprises 18 residues. Looked up from germline, CDR1 is MNHNS and CDR2 is SASEGT. The CDR3 region is CASSDPGLAGGKGETQYF. The CDR3 DNA is TGTGCCAGCAGTGATCCGGGACTAGCGGGAGGAAAGGGGGAGACCCAGTACTTC.

This sequence joins TRBV28 and TRBJ1-4; no firm D call. The V end was cut by 1 base, the J end by 5 bases, with 8 bases between. Germline CDR1 and CDR2: MDHEN and SYDVKM. The CDR3 loop spans 14 amino acids. The DNA for the CDR3 is TGTGCCAGCAGTTTATCAGGCTACAATGAAAAACTGTTTTTT. It encodes CASSLSGYNEKLFF.

This chain connects TRBV5-1 to TRBJ2-2; D is possibly TRBD2 (6 bases). Trimming removed 0 bases at V and 0 bases at J, with 6 bases between. Looked up from germline, CDR1 is SGHRS and CDR2 is YFSETQ. The CDR3 is 15 residues long. The CDR3 sequence is CASSLGLANTGELFF. CDR3 bases: TGCGCCAGCAGCTTGGGACTAGCGAACACCGGGGAGCTGTTTTTT.

CDR3 in amino acids: CASNEGQGGRGEGYTF. In DNA, the CDR3 is TGTGCCAGCAATGAGGGACAGGGGGGAAGGGGAGAGGGCTACACCTTC. The J gene is TRBJ1-2, the V gene TRBV2; 11 nucleotides match TRBD1. V shed 7 bases, J shed 8 bases, and the junction held 15 bases outside the gene matches. The CDR3 sequence is 16 residues long. The germline gives CDR1 SNHLY, CDR2 FYNNEI.

J is TRBJ2-3 and V is TRBV12-3 or TRBV12-4, with unresolved D. The CDR3 is 12 amino acids. The V end lost 2 bases, the J end lost 6 bases, and 6 bases lay between the germline ends. The CDR3 nucleotides read TGTGCCAGCAGTTTAATGCGCGATACGCAGTATTTT. Translated: CASSLMRDTQYF.

V and J are TRBV11-3 and TRBJ2-1; D unresolved. Germline assignment: CDR1 SGHNT and CDR2 YENEEA. This CDR3 spans 11 amino acids. V was cut by 3 bases and J by 10 bases, with 7 bases left in between. The CDR3 DNA is TGTGCCAGCAGCTTGGGCCCGGAGCAGTTCTTC. This translates into CASSLGPEQFF.

This chain joins TRBV28 and TRBJ2-5; 11 bases agree with TRBD2. V lost 0 bases and J lost 3; bases outside the gene matches: 3. Germline-derived CDR1 and CDR2 are MDHEN and SYDVKM. CDR3 length: 16 residues. CDR3 nucleotide sequence: TGTGCCAGCAGTTTATGGGCGACTAGCGGGGAAGAGACCCAGTACTTC. This gives the protein CASSLWATSGEETQYF.

The chain has TRBV28 and TRBJ1-2; 7 bases agree with TRBD1. V was pared by 6 bases and J by 6 bases, with 7 bases of the junction left unmatched. The CDR3 runs 13 residues. Germline lookup yields CDR1 MDHEN and CDR2 SYDVKM. CDR3 sequence reads: CASRKTGTNGYTF. In nucleotides, the CDR3 is TGTGCCAGCAGAAAGACAGGGACAAATGGCTACACCTTC.

The chain uses TRBV19 and TRBJ1-5; tentatively, D is TRBD1 (6 bases). From germline, CDR1 is LNHDA and CDR2 SQIVND (reference sequence). The CDR3 loop spans 16 amino acids. V was trimmed by 7 bases and J by 0 bases, leaving 16 bases between them. CDR3 loop: CASKRTAESSNQPQHF. The DNA of the CDR3 is TGTGCCAGTAAGCGGACAGCCGAATCTAGCAATCAGCCCCAGCATTTT.

This clone was seen only once. The chain recombines TRBV3-1 (or the pseudogene TRBV3-2) with TRBJ2-2, with D possibly being TRBD1 (5 bases). From germline, CDR1 is LGHDT and CDR2 YNNKEL (reference sequence). The CDR3 spans 17 residues. Trimming took off 1 base at V and 6 bases at J, with 18 bases between the two ends. The CDR3 is CASSQGGRTLLPGELFF. CDR3 nucleotide sequence: TGTGCCAGCAGCCAAGGGGGAAGGACACTACTCCCCGGGGAGCTGTTTTTT.

This clone has a single count. The chain couples TRBV28 to TRBJ1-2; D perhaps matches TRBD1 (5 bases). Germline-derived CDR1 and CDR2 are MDHEN and SYDVKM. This CDR3 is 13 amino acids long. V lost 3 bases, J lost 3 bases, and 8 bases lay in between. CDR3 DNA sequence: TGTGCCAGCAGTTTGGGGGGGGACTATGGCTACACCTTC. This gives the protein CASSLGGDYGYTF.

The gene calls are TRBV28 and TRBJ2-7; TRBD2 agrees at 9 bases. The CDR3 spans 14 residues. Germline loops: CDR1 MDHEN, CDR2 SYDVKM. Germline trimming cut 5 bases from V and 2 bases from J; bases unmatched to any gene: 4. The CDR3: CASSGAGGPYEQYF. In nucleotides, the CDR3 is TGTGCCAGCAGTGGAGCGGGAGGTCCCTACGAGCAGTACTTC.

This chain connects TRBV6-5 to TRBJ1-4; 12 nucleotides match TRBD1. V gave up 2 bases and J gave up 11 bases; unmatched junction bases: 9. This CDR3 spans 16 amino acids. Germline V CDR1 and CDR2: MNHEY, SVGAGI. CDR3 DNA sequence: TGTGCCAGCAGTTACGGGACAGGGGGCGCAGGACAGAAACTGTTTTTT. Translation gives CASSYGTGGAGQKLFF.

The CDR3: CATSRDRGYNEQFF. The CDR3 nucleotides are TGTGCCACCAGCAGAGATCGGGGGTACAATGAGCAGTTCTTC. The J gene is TRBJ2-1, the V gene TRBV15; perhaps TRBD2 as D (6 bases). CDR3 size: 14 residues. V shed 0 bases and J shed 4 bases, with 7 bases lying between them. Looked up from germline, CDR1 is LNHNV and CDR2 is YYDKDF (reference sequence).

J is TRBJ1-2 and V is TRBV2; a possible D gene is TRBD1 (5 bases). The CDR3 contains 14 residues. The V gene lost 7 bases and the J gene lost 8 bases, with 20 bases spanning the gap. Germline V gene sequence: CDR1 SNHLY, CDR2 FYNNEI. This chain's CDR3 is CASTFTGSGHGYTF. The CDR3 DNA reads TGTGCCAGCACTTTTACAGGCTCCGGGCACGGCTACACCTTC. Full variable domain (outside the CDR3, taken from reference TRBV2 and TRBJ1-2): EPEVTQTPSHQVTQMGQEVILRCVPISNHLYFYWYRQILGQKVEFLVSFYNNEISEKSEIFDDQFSVERPDGSNFTLKIRSTKLEDSAMYFCASTFTGSGHGYTFGSGTRLTVV.